This T cell receptor (beta chain) was observed in a study of T cell changes during pregnancy in multiple sclerosis. The CDR3 runs 13 residues. The junction had 7 bases not matched to a gene; V was cut back by 5 bases and J by 8 bases. The germline CDR1 and CDR2 sequences are MNHEY and SVGAGI. This table comes from immunoSEQ multiplex PCR, and its TCRdb copy is limited to in-frame clones, with some not included. Among 84,000 or so clones listed, about 94% were seen once. The TCR comes from a female donor with multiple sclerosis, enrolled in a pregnancy study. V usage is TRBV6-5 and J usage is TRBJ1-2; the match to TRBD1 covers 8 bases. Material: peripheral blood, obtained in the third trimester of pregnancy. CDR3 coding DNA: TGTGCCAGCAGTCCCAGGGGGCCCAGGGGCTACACCTTC. It translates to CASSPRGPRGYTF.